Listed here are 15 T cell receptor beta chains from one sample, sequenced in a study of shared clonotypes between healthy human individuals. Libraries were prepared by immunoSEQ multiplex PCR; TCRdb keeps only in-frame clonotypes and omits some of them. The sample has roughly 2.6 million clones; 85% to 95% are singletons. Sequenced: naive CD4+ T cells sorted from blood. Subset reported: CD45RA+ positively selected. The receptors stem from a man between 18 and 35 years old in good health.

The genes are TRBV13 and TRBJ2-1, with TRBD2 matching 7 bases. V was pared by 3 bases and J by 2 bases, with 4 bases of the junction left unmatched. CDR1 is PRHDT, CDR2 FYEKMQ, per germline (reference sequence). The CDR3 is 15 amino acids. CDR3 loop: CASSFLGGTYNEQFF. CDR3 nucleotides: TGTGCCAGCAGCTTCCTCGGGGGGACCTACAATGAGCAGTTCTTC. The complete variable domain, with remaining parts taken from reference TRBV13 and TRBJ2-1, reads AAGVIQSPRHLIKEKRETATLKCYPIPRHDTVYWYQQGPGQDPQFLISFYEKMQSDKGSIPDRFSAQQFSDYHSELNMSSLELGDSALYFCASSFLGGTYNEQFFGPGTRLTVL.

The rearrangement uses TRBV28 and TRBJ2-7; no definite D call. CDR1 MDHEN and CDR2 SYDVKM come from the germline V gene. The CDR3 is 15 amino acids. The ends were cut back, 6 bases at V and 6 bases at J, with 21 bases in the middle. The CDR3 reads CASRFSTGRLTEQYF. The CDR3 region has the DNA TGTGCCAGCAGATTTTCGACGGGCCGGTTGACCGAGCAGTACTTC.

On this clone: The junction departs from the called germline gene at one end, perhaps through a read error. CDR3 in amino acids: CSVEDNRAGGENF. The CDR3 DNA sequence: TGCAGCGTTGAAGATAATCGGGCAGGGGGCGAAAATTTT. The rearrangement links TRBV29-1 to TRBJ2-3; 8 positions agree with TRBD1. Germline V gives CDR1 SQVTM, CDR2 ANQGSEA. The CDR3 is 13 amino acids.

This chain joins TRBV5-1 and TRBJ2-3; D might be TRBD2 (6 bases). V lost 4 bases to trimming and J lost 2 bases, with 14 bases between them. CDR3 length: 15 residues. Germline CDR1 reads SGHRS; CDR2 reads YFSETQ. CDR3 region: CASSTRTTYTDTQYF. CDR3 coding DNA: TGCGCCAGCAGCACGCGGACTACATACACAGATACGCAGTATTTT.

In its sample, this clone was seen a few times. The CDR3 nucleotides are TGTGCCAGCAGCCATGACCCGCTACTGGGAGCTTTCTTT. Translating gives CASSHDPLLGAFF. The rearrangement uses TRBV7-9 and TRBJ1-1; D uncertain. CDR1 SEHNR and CDR2 FQNEAQ come from the germline V gene (reference sequence). CDR3 length: 13 residues. Between the trimmed V and J ends, which lost 5 bases and 10 bases, there was a span of 17 bases.

A remark on this clone: One junction end does not reproduce the germline sequence, and a read error may be involved. Here the CDR3 DNA reads TGCGCCGGCAGCTTGGCCGTTTCGAACACTGAAGCTTTCTTT. The encoded protein is CAGSLAVSNTEAFF. This rearrangement joins TRBV5-1 to TRBJ1-1, with D hard to call. The CDR3 runs 14 residues. Looked up from germline, CDR1 is SGHRS and CDR2 is YFSETQ.

The CDR3 DNA sequence: TGTGCCAGCAGCTTAGGACAGGGGGCTGACTATGGCTACACCTTC. Its protein is CASSLGQGADYGYTF. The rearrangement links TRBV7-2 to TRBJ1-2; 10 bases fit TRBD1. The V segment lost 1 base and the J segment 3 bases; nucleotides outside the gene matches: 2. From germline, CDR1 is SGHTA and CDR2 FQGNSA. This CDR3 has 15 amino acids.

The chain has TRBV4-3 and TRBJ1-1, with D maybe TRBD1 (5 bases). This CDR3 contains 15 residues. V lost 4 bases and J lost 5, with 17 bases in between. The V gene's germline CDR1 is LGHNA and CDR2 YSLEER. This chain's CDR3 is CASSRVSGSWTEAFF. CDR3 nucleotides: TGCGCCAGCAGCCGCGTTTCAGGGTCTTGGACTGAAGCTTTCTTT.

The J gene is TRBJ2-7, the V gene TRBV5-1; 7 bases fit TRBD2. The CDR3 totals 15 residues. The germline V gene encodes CDR1 SGHRS and CDR2 YFSETQ. V dropped 4 bases and J dropped 2; count of bases not matched to a gene: 9. CDR3 amino acids: CASSQGRDYPYEQYF. CDR3 sequence (DNA): TGCGCCAGCAGCCAAGGCCGGGACTACCCCTACGAGCAGTACTTC. The whole variable domain, remainder taken from reference TRBV5-1 and TRBJ2-7, is KAGVTQTPRYLIKTRGQQVTLSCSPISGHRSVSWYQQTPGQGLQFLFEYFSETQRNKGNFPGRFSGRQFSNSRSEMNVSTLELGDSALYLCASSQGRDYPYEQYFGPGTRLTVT.

In regard to this clone: Other DNA sequences in the same sample also yield this CDR3. The chain links TRBV10-3 to TRBJ2-5, with D tentatively TRBD2 (7 bases). Germline-derived CDR1 and CDR2 are ENHRY and SYGVKD. The CDR3 is made up of 12 amino acids. V was shortened by 5 bases and J by 5 bases, with 9 bases between the two germline ends. CDR3 sequence reads: CAISKGGETQYF. CDR3 coding DNA: TGTGCCATCAGTAAGGGGGGGGAGACCCAGTACTTC.

CDR3: CAWSPTPHSPLHF. In nucleotides, the CDR3 is TGTGCCTGGAGTCCCACCCCGCATTCACCCCTCCACTTT. The chain couples TRBV30 to TRBJ1-6; D gene uncertain. The CDR3 totals 13 residues. Trimming took 2 bases from V and 8 from J, leaving 10 bases between them. The germline V gene encodes CDR1 GTSNPN and CDR2 SVGIG (reference sequence).

With regard to this clone: A much larger clone lies a single base off, so this may be a read error. The sample holds other DNA sequences that translate to the same CDR3. The rearrangement joins TRBV18 to TRBJ2-5, with D possibly matching TRBD1 (5 bases). Trimming took 6 bases from V and 5 from J, leaving 7 bases between them. The CDR3 consists of 11 residues. Germline CDR1 is KGHSH and CDR2 is LQKENI. CDR3 in amino acids: CASSPGETQYF. The DNA of the CDR3 is TGTGCCAGCTCTCCAGGGGAGACCCAGTACTTC.

As concerns this clone: The same CDR3 arises from other DNA sequences in this sample as well. The chain combines TRBV11-2 with TRBJ2-7, with TRBD1 identical over 7 bases. From germline, CDR1 is SGHAT and CDR2 FQNNGV. J lost 6 bases, V lost 4 bases, and 0 bases had no gene match. The CDR3 runs to 11 residues. The CDR3: CASSSGGEQYF. The CDR3 DNA reads TGTGCCAGCAGCTCAGGGGGCGAGCAGTACTTC.

The J gene is TRBJ2-2, the V gene TRBV19; 8 nucleotides match TRBD1. The germline gives CDR1 LNHDA, CDR2 SQIVND (reference sequence). Trimming took 8 bases from V and 1 from J; bases not matched to a gene: 0. This CDR3 has 13 amino acids. The CDR3 DNA sequence: TGTGCCAGTGGACAGGGGAACACCGGGGAGCTGTTTTTT. It yields the protein CASGQGNTGELFF.

The chain uses TRBV10-3 and TRBJ1-6, with a possible D match to TRBD1 (5 bases). This CDR3 is 14 amino acids long. V was pared by 7 bases and J by 10 bases, with 17 bases between. CDR1 and CDR2 (germline): ENHRY, SYGVKD. This CDR3 reads CAIKWGERGSPLHF. CDR3 nucleotides: TGTGCCATCAAGTGGGGGGAGAGAGGATCACCCCTCCACTTT.